These T cell receptor beta chains were read from a single sample in a study of blood T cell repertoires in COVID-19. Only in-frame clones appear in the TCRdb table, and some are missing; sequencing was by immunoSEQ multiplex PCR. This sample has 150,000 to 200,000 clones; roughly 87% occur once, and the top ten carry 1.5% to 2%. Source material: peripheral blood. The receptor set was obtained from a man younger than 35 who had recovered from COVID-19. CDR3s include the opening cysteine and the closing phenylalanine or tryptophan. D genes are given only for firm matches. Clone size is not always given. Where it is, it says once, few, many or a class for expanded clones.

>TRBJ2-7|TRBV4-3|-|TRBD2
TGCGCCAGCAGCCTATCCGGGACTAATGAATACGAGCAGTACTTC
CASSLSGTNEYEQYF
>TRBJ2-5|TRBV3-1/TRBV3-2|-|-
TGTGCCAGCAGCCAAGATATAGGACTGGAGACCCAGTACTTC
CASSQDIGLETQYF
>TRBJ1-1|TRBV9|-|-
TGTGCCAGCAGCGTAGCGCAGGTGAACACTGAAGCTTTCTTT
CASSVAQVNTEAFF
>TRBJ2-7|TRBV6-2/TRBV6-3|once|TRBD1
TGTGCCAGCAGTTTAGGGGGCGTTATGTACGAGCAGTACTTC
CASSLGGVMYEQYF
>TRBJ2-2|TRBV2|-|-
TGTGCCAGCTCTCGTAACAGGGCCGGTCTTAACACCGGGGAGCTGTTTTTT
CASSRNRAGLNTGELFF
>TRBJ2-1|TRBV6-2/TRBV6-3|once|TRBD2
TGTGCCAGCAGTTACCCGCTAGCGGGAGGGCCCTCATTTGAGCAGTTCTTC
CASSYPLAGGPSFEQFF
>TRBJ2-7|TRBV20-1|-|-
TGCAGTGCTAGTGGGTCTCAGATATCCTACGAGCAGTACTTC
CSASGSQISYEQYF
>TRBJ2-3|TRBV13|-|TRBD1
TGTGCCAGCACCCTCTTGGGACAGGGGGCCGGAGATACGCAGTATTTT
CASTLLGQGAGDTQYF
>TRBJ2-3|TRBV27|once|TRBD2
TGTGCCAGCAGTCCCGCCCCCCCGTGGGTGGCGGGAGGGGATACGCAGTATTTT
CASSPAPPWVAGGDTQYF
>TRBJ1-1|TRBV4-3|-|-
TGCGCCAGCAGCCTGACAGCGAACACTGAAGCTTTCTTT
CASSLTANTEAFF
>TRBJ2-1|TRBV28|-|-
TGTGCCAGCAGTTTGCGAAATGAGCAGTTCTTC
CASSLRNEQFF
>TRBJ1-2|TRBV6-5|once|-
TGTGCCAGCAGCTTTGGACAGATTTATGGCTACACCTTC
CASSFGQIYGYTF
>TRBJ2-1|TRBV7-2|-|TRBD1
TGTGCCAGCAGCCCCGGGACAGCTTACAATGAGCAGTTCTTC
CASSPGTAYNEQFF
>TRBJ1-2|TRBV7-9|-|TRBD1
TGTGCCAGCAGTTTGGACAGGGGGTCCGGTGGCTACACCTTC
CASSLDRGSGGYTF
>TRBJ2-2|TRBV27|-|-
TGTGCCAGCAGACTCCACAGATCCACGAACACCGGGGAGCTGTTTTTT
CASRLHRSTNTGELFF
>TRBJ2-5|TRBV5-1|-|TRBD1
TGCGCCAGCAGCTTGGCGGGACAGGGGATGGAGACCCAGTACTTC
CASSLAGQGMETQYF
>TRBJ2-2|TRBV27|-|TRBD2
TGTGCCAGCAGTTTTGGGGTAACTAGCGGGAGGTTTACCGGGGAGCTGTTTTTT
CASSFGVTSGRFTGELFF
>TRBJ2-7|TRBV6-5|-|-
TGTGCCACGCGCCAGGGCCCTTCCTACGAGCAGTACTTC
CATRQGPSYEQYF
>TRBJ2-1|TRBV21-1|-|-
TGTGCCAGCAGCAAATGGCGGGAAGGTCGCAATGAGCAGTTCTTC
CASSKWREGRNEQFF
>TRBJ2-7|TRBV28|-|TRBD2
TGTGCCAGCAGATGGGGGGAGGGCCCCTACGAGCAGTACTTC
CASRWGEGPYEQYF
>TRBJ2-2|TRBV7-9|-|TRBD2
TGTGCCAGCGACCTGGGTCGACTAGCGGAAAACACCGGGGAGCTGTTTTTT
CASDLGRLAENTGELFF
>TRBJ1-3|TRBV14|-|-
TGTGCCAGCAGCTCGAGGAACACCATATATTTT
CASSSRNTIYF
>TRBJ2-1|TRBV7-9|-|TRBD2
TGTGCCAGCAGCTTAGTGCGCCCCGCTAGCGGGAGGCACAATGAGCAGTTCTTC
CASSLVRPASGRHNEQFF
>TRBJ1-3|TRBV2|few|-
TGTGCCAGCCGCGGAGAGGTTCGCACCATATATTTT
CASRGEVRTIYF
>TRBJ2-6|TRBV2|-|-
TGTGCCTCCTCGGGAAACAGGGTTTCCTCTGGGGCCAACGTCCTGACTTTC
CASSGNRVSSGANVLTF
>TRBJ2-5|TRBV6-6|-|-
TGTGCCAGCAGTTACTTAGAGCTACAAGAGACCCAGTACTTC
CASSYLELQETQYF
>TRBJ1-2|TRBV5-1|-|-
TGCGCCAGCAGCTTGGGAGCTAACTATGGCTACACCTTC
CASSLGANYGYTF
>TRBJ1-6|TRBV28|-|-
TGTGCCGGCGCGAAACAGGGAATAGCGAATTCACCCCTCCACTTT
CAGAKQGIANSPLHF
>TRBJ2-5|TRBV19|few|-
TGTGCCAGTAGAACAGGGAACCAAGAGACCCAGTACTTC
CASRTGNQETQYF
>TRBJ1-1|TRBV3-1/TRBV3-2|-|-
TGTGCCAGCAGCCAAAGGGGAGGGGGGAACACTGAAGCTTTCTTT
CASSQRGGGNTEAFF